The 9 T cell receptor beta chains below come from one sample, sequenced in a study of shared clonotypes between healthy human individuals. Clones were read by immunoSEQ multiplex PCR, and TCRdb kept only the in-frame ones, dropping some. The sample includes just over 2,000,000 clones, about 95% of them seen just once. Naive CD8 cells, CD45RO-negative and positively selected for CCR7, excluded terminally differentiated effector memory CD45RA+ cells. Sequencing was performed on naive CD8+ T cells sorted from blood. These receptor sequences come from a young man in good health.

This clone was seen a handful of times. The sample has other DNA sequences that encode this CDR3 too. The chain combines TRBV5-4 with TRBJ2-3, with 9 bases fitting TRBD2. V was pared by 0 bases and J by 1 base, with 0 bases of the junction left unmatched. The CDR3 consists of 15 residues. From germline, CDR1 is SGHNT and CDR2 YYREEE (reference sequence). In DNA, the CDR3 is TGTGCCAGCAGCTTGGGACTAGCGGGCACAGATACGCAGTATTTT. Its protein product is CASSLGLAGTDTQYF.

The chain has TRBV7-9 and TRBJ2-7; D may be TRBD2 (6 bases). Germline CDR1 SEHNR, CDR2 FQNEAQ (reference sequence). CDR3 length equals 13 residues. Trimming shortened V by 8 bases and J by 4 bases, and 15 bases separated the two germline ends. In DNA, the CDR3 is TGTGCCAGCGCCACGGGAGTCTTTTACGAGCAGTACTTC. The encoded protein is CASATGVFYEQYF.

The chain recombines TRBV15 with TRBJ2-7; 8 positions match TRBD1. The CDR3 sequence is 14 residues long. The V gene end was trimmed by 4 bases and the J gene end by 5 bases; junction bases not matched to a gene: 7. Germline assignment: CDR1 LNHNV and CDR2 YYDKDF (reference sequence). In DNA, the CDR3 is TGTGCCACCAGCACCGGGGACAGGCCCGACGAGCAGTACTTC. This codes for CATSTGDRPDEQYF.

As regards this clone: Other DNA sequences from this sample encode an identical CDR3 as well. The rearrangement links TRBV6-5 to TRBJ1-5; tentatively, D is TRBD1 (6 bases). V was pared by 6 bases and J by 2 bases, with 8 bases between. The germline gives CDR1 MNHEY, CDR2 SVGAGI. The CDR3 is made up of 13 amino acids. In DNA, the CDR3 is TGTGCCAGCAGCCCAGGGGGCAATCAGCCCCAGCATTTT. Translating gives CASSPGGNQPQHF.

The chain is built from TRBV7-9 and TRBJ2-7; 11 bases match TRBD1. The CDR3 covers 16 residues. Germline CDR1 and CDR2: SEHNR and FQNEAQ (reference sequence). Germline trimming cut 1 base from V and 3 bases from J; bases unmatched to any gene: 5. The CDR3 loop reads CASSLVPGTGGYEQYF. CDR3 nucleotide sequence: TGTGCCAGCAGCTTAGTCCCCGGGACAGGGGGCTACGAGCAGTACTTC.

As concerns this clone: This sample includes further DNA sequences coding for the same CDR3. This chain uses TRBV4-1 with TRBJ2-7, with 16 nucleotides matching TRBD2. In germline, CDR1 is MGHRA, CDR2 YSYEKL. V lost 5 bases and J lost 4; bases outside the gene matches: 2. CDR3 length: 15 residues. The CDR3: CASSLGLAGGYEQYF. In nucleotides, the CDR3 is TGCGCCAGCAGCTTGGGACTAGCGGGAGGGTACGAGCAGTACTTC.

This clone was observed once. The chain links TRBV30 to TRBJ2-5; 8 nucleotides align to TRBD2. The V gene's germline CDR1 is GTSNPN and CDR2 SVGIG (reference sequence). The V gene end was trimmed by 3 bases and the J gene end by 1 base; junction bases not matched to a gene: 13. This CDR3 has 17 amino acids. CDR3 protein: CAWREGDLAGFQETQYF. The CDR3 bases are TGTGCCTGGAGGGAAGGGGACTTAGCGGGGTTCCAAGAGACCCAGTACTTC.

The chain carries TRBV30 and TRBJ2-7, with TRBD2 as a possible D gene (5 bases). The CDR3 totals 13 residues. V was trimmed by 4 bases and J by 2 bases, leaving 12 bases between them. The germline V gene has CDR1 GTSNPN and CDR2 SVGIG (reference sequence). The CDR3 region has the DNA TGTGCCTGGAAGGGCGGGCCTACCTACGAGCAGTACTTC. Amino acid sequence: CAWKGGPTYEQYF.

CDR3 sequence reads: CASRTGTLGNQPQHF. CDR3 in DNA: TGTGCCAGCAGGACCGGGACATTGGGCAATCAGCCCCAGCATTTT. The V gene is TRBV27, the J gene TRBJ1-5; TRBD1 is a possible D gene (6 bases). The CDR3 has 15 amino acids. Germline V gives CDR1 MNHEY, CDR2 SMNVEV (reference sequence). V lost 6 bases to trimming and J lost 2 bases, with 14 bases between them.